The T cell receptor (beta chain) described here comes from a study of shared clonotypes between healthy human individuals. Points from the study as a whole: All-four-donor shared clonotypes had higher generation probabilities than non-shared clonotypes did.

Trimming at V came to 8 bases and at J to 3 bases, leaving 5 bases not matched to a gene. The germline gives CDR1 MDHEN, CDR2 SYDVKM. CDR3 length equals 13 residues. A note on this clone: The antigen is undetermined.

Data came from immunoSEQ multiplex PCR; TCRdb stores just in-frame clones and leaves some out. The table shows 740,000 or so clones, with roughly 72% occurring only once. Sequencing was performed on memory CD4+ T cells sorted from blood. Subset specified: CD45RA-negative fraction. V gene TRBV28 combines with J gene TRBJ2-7, with TRBD2 matching 9 bases. The source of this sequence is a woman under 40 in good health. CDR3 sequence (DNA): TGTGCCAGCGATAGCGGGAGCGGCTACGAGCAGTACTTC. Protein: CASDSGSGYEQYF.